This section outlines one T cell receptor (beta chain) sequence together with its context. What it binds is not known. This clone may be a read error of a much larger clone one base away. From roughly 20-30 mg of unsorted bulk tissue, DNA and RNA were co-extracted together. The V end lost 3 bases, the J end lost 6 bases, and 8 bases lay between the germline ends. The CDR3 is made up of 12 amino acids. Germline V lookup: CDR1 KGHSY, CDR2 FQNENV. This sample stems from a study of tumor-infiltrating lymphocytes in primary liver carcinoma. On the study more broadly: Sample yields of productive TCRbeta reads, ranging from roughly 3.5 to 8 million, were similar across tissue types. The study's findings and limits: Compared with tumor region pairs, tumor-adjacent and tumor-blood pairs overlapped less. With p = 0.039, the top-250-clone fraction in tumors significantly exceeded that in blood.

A primer in the constant region served to generate TCR beta cDNA from approximately 460 ng of total RNA. TCR beta libraries came from three nested multiplex PCR rounds using slightly modified ARM-PCR. TRBV1-TRBV30 forward primers and a C-beta reverse primer were used in the first two PCR rounds, which each ran for approximately 10 cycles. MiXCR, run by TCRdb on the multiplex PCR reads, gives a single entry per CDR3 protein. Seen here are about 37,000 distinct CDR3 sequences, around 75% observed once, and the top ten hold more than 35%. The sequence was obtained from a man aged 40-49 years with primary liver carcinoma and hepatitis B virus infection. Sequencing input: tumor-adjacent normal liver tissue. The chain is built from TRBV16 and TRBJ1-2; D not resolved. CDR3 in DNA: TGTGCCAGCAGCCATTCGGCAGATGGCTACACCTTC. Translated: CASSHSADGYTF.